Listed below are T cell receptor beta chains from one sample, sequenced in a study of T cells in Graves' hyperthyroidism and ophthalmopathy. TCRdb reprocessed the multiplex PCR reads via MiXCR and lists one record per CDR3 protein. The sample gives hundreds of thousands of distinct CDR3 sequences, about 14% of which show up once; around 13% is in the top ten. Sequencing was performed on blood. The receptors come from a woman aged 50 to 60 with Graves' ophthalmopathy. The CDR3 runs from the conserved cysteine through the conserved F or W. A D gene is named only where the DNA matches it firmly. The size entry is marked missing in some rows and otherwise reads once, few, many or a size class.

>TRBJ2-7|NA|many|TRBV15
TGTGCCACCCAAAACAACCCCTTATCCGAGCAGTACTTC
CATQNNPLSEQYF
>TRBJ2-7|NA|many|TRBV7-9
TGTGCCAGCAGCCCCCGTTTAGACGAGCAGTACTTC
CASSPRLDEQYF
>TRBJ2-7|TRBD1|many|TRBV12-3/TRBV12-4
TGTGCCAGCAGTTCTCCGGGACAGGGGTTACACGAGCAGTACTTC
CASSSPGQGLHEQYF
>TRBJ1-2|NA|few|TRBV7-9
TGTGCCAGCAGCTTGCCCGACAGGTTCGCTAACTATGGCTACACCTTC
CASSLPDRFANYGYTF
>TRBJ2-7|NA|many|TRBV5-1
TGCGCCAGCAGCTTTGACAGGACCAACTCCTACGAGCAGTACTTC
CASSFDRTNSYEQYF
>TRBJ2-1|TRBD2|NA|TRBV20-1
TGCAGTGCTAGCGATTTTAGCGGGAGTGCCCTACCGGAGCAGTTCTTC
CSASDFSGSALPEQFF
>TRBJ2-7|TRBD2|many|TRBV2
TGTGCCAGCCAGGGACTAGCGGGACCCCCCGGTGGCTACGAGCAGTACTTC
CASQGLAGPPGGYEQYF
>TRBJ2-7|TRBD2|few|TRBV4-3
TGCGCCAGCAGCCAAGATTCACTAGCGGGAGACGAGCAGTACTTC
CASSQDSLAGDEQYF
>TRBJ2-7|TRBD2|many|TRBV20-1
TGCAGTGCCCTGGGACTAGCGGGAAGTAGTCCCTACGAGCAGTACTTC
CSALGLAGSSPYEQYF
>TRBJ1-2|NA|NA|TRBV7-8
TGTGCCAGCAGCCCAGGGACGGCCTTTGATGGCTACACCTTC
CASSPGTAFDGYTF
>TRBJ2-7|NA|NA|TRBV15
TGTGCCACCCGCCGGGACGTCCGATACGAGCAGTACTTC
CATRRDVRYEQYF
>TRBJ1-6|NA|NA|TRBV28
TGTGCCAGCAGTTTACAGGAGATAGCAGGGAATTCACCCCTCCACTTT
CASSLQEIAGNSPLHF
>TRBJ2-7|NA|many|TRBV6-2/TRBV6-3
TGTGCCAGCAGTTACGGGCCGACACCCGGTGAGCAGTACTTC
CASSYGPTPGEQYF
>TRBJ2-1|NA|many|TRBV7-8
TGTGCCAGCAGCTTAGAACCGGGACAAGAGCAGTTCTTC
CASSLEPGQEQFF
>TRBJ2-7|NA|NA|TRBV6-1
TGTGCCAGCAGTGAAGGGCTAGGGTACTACGAGCAGTACTTC
CASSEGLGYYEQYF
>TRBJ2-7|NA|many|TRBV11-2
TGTGCCAGCAGCGGAGGGGGCCGGGGTGCGTCCTACGAGCAGTACTTC
CASSGGGRGASYEQYF
>TRBJ1-2|TRBD1|many|TRBV11-2
TGTGCCAGCAACAGGGACAGAACCTATGGCTACACCTTC
CASNRDRTYGYTF
>TRBJ2-7|NA|NA|TRBV24-1
TGTGCCACCAGTGACCCCCTCACTTATTCCTACGAGCAGTACTTC
CATSDPLTYSYEQYF
>TRBJ2-2|TRBD2|few|TRBV6-1
TGTGCCAGCAGTTCCCGACTAGCCCCCGGGGAGCTGTTTTTT
CASSSRLAPGELFF
>TRBJ1-4|NA|NA|TRBV12-5
TGTGCTAGTGGTTTGGTCGTCGGGCCCCCATTTGAAAAACTGTTTTTT
CASGLVVGPPFEKLFF
>TRBJ2-7|NA|many|TRBV30
TGTGCCTGGAGGGATGGGCCCTCCTACGAGCAGTACTTC
CAWRDGPSYEQYF
>TRBJ2-7|TRBD1|NA|TRBV27
TGTGCCAGCAGACCGACAGGGATCTACGGGCAGTACTTC
CASRPTGIYGQYF
>TRBJ1-3|NA|few|TRBV7-2
TGTGCCAGCAGCTTAGTCTCCAGTTTAAGCTCTGGAAACACCATATATTTT
CASSLVSSLSSGNTIYF
>TRBJ1-6|NA|NA|TRBV7-9
TGTGCCAGCAGCTTTTGGGCAGGGTCGGTGTCACCCCTCCACTTT
CASSFWAGSVSPLHF
>TRBJ2-7|NA|many|TRBV27
TGTGCCAGCAGTTTGGGCTACGAAACCTACGAGCAGTACTTC
CASSLGYETYEQYF
>TRBJ2-5|TRBD1|once|TRBV7-3
TGTGCCAGCAGCGATACCGGGACAGGGGGCTGGGAGACCCAGTACTTC
CASSDTGTGGWETQYF
>TRBJ2-2|TRBD2|many|TRBV20-1
TGCAGTGCTAGAGACGGCGGGAGGCCCGGGGAGCTGTTTTTT
CSARDGGRPGELFF
>TRBJ2-7|NA|many|TRBV7-8
TGTGCCAGCAGCTTAGGGACATTGGCCTACGAGCAGTACTTC
CASSLGTLAYEQYF
>TRBJ2-7|NA|NA|TRBV19
TGTGCCAGTAGTATACGGAATTCCTACGAGCAGTACTTC
CASSIRNSYEQYF
>TRBJ2-7|TRBD1|NA|TRBV5-4
TGTGCCAGCAGCTTGAAGGGGGCGCGGGAGCAGTACTTC
CASSLKGAREQYF
>TRBJ1-1|NA|few|TRBV9
TGTGCCAGCAGCTCTTTGACAGAGGACCTGCCCATGAACACTGAAGCTTTCTTT
CASSSLTEDLPMNTEAFF
>TRBJ2-2|NA|NA|TRBV9
TGTGCCAGCAGCCCATTGGACGGAAACACCGGGGAGCTGTTTTTT
CASSPLDGNTGELFF
>TRBJ2-4|NA|few|TRBV28
TGTGCCAGCAGTTTAACGGCAGGCAAAAACATTCAGTACTTC
CASSLTAGKNIQYF
>TRBJ2-1|NA|NA|TRBV9
TGTGCCAGCGGACCCGGGACTGCCCTCAATGAGCAGTTCTTC
CASGPGTALNEQFF
>TRBJ2-7|NA|many|TRBV12-3/TRBV12-4
TGTGCCATCCCCTACGAGCAGTACTTC
CAIPYEQYF
>TRBJ2-7|TRBD2|NA|TRBV7-2
TGTGCCAGCAGCTTAGATAGCGGGAGAGCTAGCTCCTACGAGCAGTACTTC
CASSLDSGRASSYEQYF
>TRBJ1-2|TRBD1|NA|TRBV29-1
TGCAGCGTACAGACAGGGGGCTCCTATGGCTACACCTTC
CSVQTGGSYGYTF
>TRBJ2-7|TRBD2|many|TRBV20-1
TGCAGTGCGCAGGGACTAGCGGACTCCTACGAGCAGTACTTC
CSAQGLADSYEQYF
>TRBJ2-7|NA|few|TRBV4-2
TGTGCCAGCAGCCGAGGTACTCAGGGTTCAGTCGAGCAGTACTTC
CASSRGTQGSVEQYF
>TRBJ2-7|TRBD2|NA|TRBV7-9
TGTGCCAGCAGCTCGCGAAGCGGGAGGGCCCCCGAGCAGTACTTC
CASSSRSGRAPEQYF
>TRBJ2-6|NA|few|TRBV2
TGTGCCAGCAGTGAAGTTAGGGTTGGCCCTGGGGCCAACGTCCTGACTTTC
CASSEVRVGPGANVLTF
>TRBJ2-2|NA|NA|TRBV3-1
TGTGCCAGCACACGGATCACCGGGGAGCTGTTTTTT
CASTRITGELFF
>TRBJ2-7|TRBD1|many|TRBV5-1
TGCGCCAGCAGCCCACAGGGGGCCGTAACCTACGAGCAGTACTTC
CASSPQGAVTYEQYF
>TRBJ1-5|NA|few|TRBV6-1
TGTGCCAGCCAACGACACCCTAGCAATCAGCCCCAGCATTTT
CASQRHPSNQPQHF
>TRBJ2-5|TRBD1|NA|TRBV27
TGTGCCAGCAGTTCACTGGACAGGGGGCAAGAGACCCAGTACTTC
CASSSLDRGQETQYF
>TRBJ1-6|TRBD1|many|TRBV9
TGTGCCAGCAGCGTAAAACCGGGACAGGATAATTCACCCCTCCACTTT
CASSVKPGQDNSPLHF
>TRBJ1-2|NA|many|TRBV3-1
TGTGCCAGCAGCCTATTCCGTAACTATGGCTACACCTTC
CASSLFRNYGYTF
>TRBJ2-7|NA|NA|TRBV5-1
TGCGCCAGCAGCTTGAACGACGAGCAGTACTTC
CASSLNDEQYF
>TRBJ1-1|NA|many|TRBV5-1
TGCGCCAGCAGCTTGGGCGGCATGACTGAAGCTTTCTTT
CASSLGGMTEAFF
>TRBJ2-7|TRBD2|many|TRBV6-2/TRBV6-3
TGTGCCAGCAGTCCTCCGGGACTAGCGGGAGCCTCTACGGAGCAGTACTTC
CASSPPGLAGASTEQYF
>TRBJ2-7|NA|NA|TRBV30
TGTGCCTGGAGTGTGGGGGGATGGACCTACGAGCAGTACTTC
CAWSVGGWTYEQYF
>TRBJ2-1|TRBD1|NA|TRBV4-1
TGCGCCAGCAGCCACCAAGACAGGGGGCAGGACAATGAGCAGTTCTTC
CASSHQDRGQDNEQFF
>TRBJ2-7|TRBD2|NA|TRBV28
TGTGCCAGCAGTTTAACGATCTTTAGACCTACTAGCGGGAGGGAGCAGTACTTC
CASSLTIFRPTSGREQYF
>TRBJ2-7|NA|many|TRBV28
TGTGCCAGCAGTTTATCCCAGTTCAGCTACGAGCAGTACTTC
CASSLSQFSYEQYF
>TRBJ2-7|NA|few|TRBV6-1
TGTGCCAGCAGTGAACCGACAGGGAGGTTTGGCGAGCAGTACTTC
CASSEPTGRFGEQYF
>TRBJ1-1|NA|many|TRBV28
TGTGCCAGCTGGACCGGAAGACACACTGAAGCCTTCTTT
CASWTGRHTEAFF